A selection of T cell receptor beta chains follows, all from one sample in a study of response to subunit inactivated influenza vaccine. In TCRdb, the RT-PCR reads were re-called with MiXCR into one record per CDR3 protein. The sample carries about 650,000 distinct CDR3 sequences, roughly 14% recorded once. Sequenced material: PBMCs from blood, taken 11 to 12 days after vaccination. The receptors derive from a man between 45 and 60 years old who received an inactivated influenza vaccine. Both conserved end residues are part of each CDR3. D genes are given only for firm matches. Clone size is shown for a subset of rows, as once, few, many or a class of expanded clone.

TGTGCCAGCAGTTATGGCGGGAGCACCGGCGAGCAGTACTTC,CASSYGGSTGEQYF,-,TRBD2,TRBJ2-7,TRBV6-5
TGTGCCAGCACCATAGGGACAGGGAGCGGCAATGAGCAGTTCTTC,CASTIGTGSGNEQFF,many,TRBD1,TRBJ2-1,TRBV12-3/TRBV12-4
TGCAGCGCCGTTTGGGGGGGGGCCTACGAGCAGTACTTC,CSAVWGGAYEQYF,-,TRBD2,TRBJ2-7,TRBV29-1
TGTGCCACCAGCGGACGGGGGGACCAAGAGACCCAGTACTTC,CATSGRGDQETQYF,-,TRBD2,TRBJ2-5,TRBV15
TGTGCCATCAGTGAGGGTCAAAGCACAGATACGCAGTATTTT,CAISEGQSTDTQYF,-,-,TRBJ2-3,TRBV10-3
TGTGCCAGCTTTCACAGGGGGCGAGGGGAGCAGTACTTC,CASFHRGRGEQYF,-,TRBD1,TRBJ2-7,TRBV28
TGTGCCATCAGTGAGTCCAGGCCAGGGGAAGGGACCCAGTACTTC,CAISESRPGEGTQYF,-,-,TRBJ2-5,TRBV10-3
TGTGCCAGCAGCAAAGGTTTGACAGGGGGCCTGCGGACTGAAGCTTTCTTT,CASSKGLTGGLRTEAFF,-,-,TRBJ1-1,TRBV21-1
TGTGCCAGCAGCTTATCCCAGAACACCATATATTTT,CASSLSQNTIYF,many,-,TRBJ1-3,TRBV11-2
TGTGCCATCAGTGACCCGGTGACAGGAGGGGAAGAGACCCAGTACTTC,CAISDPVTGGEETQYF,-,-,TRBJ2-5,TRBV10-3
TGTGCCAGCAGCTTTTCAGGACCATTCGAGGGCTACACCTTC,CASSFSGPFEGYTF,once,-,TRBJ1-2,TRBV5-6
TGTGCCAGCAGTGAAAGGCTAGCATCACGAGAGACCCAGTACTTC,CASSERLASRETQYF,few,-,TRBJ2-5,TRBV2
TGTGCCAGCGGGGGCCCGGAGCTCTACAATGAGCAGTTCTTC,CASGGPELYNEQFF,-,-,TRBJ2-1,TRBV12-3/TRBV12-4
TGTGCCAGCAGCTCCCGGGACCAGTACAATGAGCAGTTCTTC,CASSSRDQYNEQFF,few,-,TRBJ2-1,TRBV7-2
TGCGCCAGCAGCCAACGCGTGGGCGGAGGAAGATACAATGAGCAGTTCTTC,CASSQRVGGGRYNEQFF,few,-,TRBJ2-1,TRBV4-3
TGTGCCACCGGGGGGTTAACCTACAATGAGCAGTTCTTC,CATGGLTYNEQFF,many,-,TRBJ2-1,TRBV24-1
TGTGCCAGCAGTTTAAGTTCAGGGCTGAATCAGCCCCAGCATTTT,CASSLSSGLNQPQHF,few,-,TRBJ1-5,TRBV28
TGTGCCAGCAGCTTAGGGGGACAGGGGGACTATGAAAAACTGTTTTTT,CASSLGGQGDYEKLFF,-,TRBD1,TRBJ1-4,TRBV7-6
TGCAGCACCGCGAGGAGGGACGCCACAGATACGCAGTATTTT,CSTARRDATDTQYF,few,-,TRBJ2-3,TRBV29-1
TGCAGTGCTAGGAGGGGCGGGGGGGGTTCCTACGAGCAGTACTTC,CSARRGGGGSYEQYF,few,TRBD2,TRBJ2-7,TRBV20-1
TGTGCCAGCAGCCAAGTTCAGGACACCTCCTACGAGCAGTACTTC,CASSQVQDTSYEQYF,few,-,TRBJ2-7,TRBV3-1
TGTGCCACCAGCAGAGATCCCACAGGGTGGAGCACTGAAGCTTTCTTT,CATSRDPTGWSTEAFF,-,-,TRBJ1-1,TRBV15
TGTGCCAGCAGGAAGACAGGGGGCGCAGAGACCCAGTACTTC,CASRKTGGAETQYF,-,TRBD1,TRBJ2-5,TRBV7-2
TGTGCCAGCAGCTCCCGGGACAGGGGGTTAGACTCCTACAATGAGCAGTTCTTC,CASSSRDRGLDSYNEQFF,many,TRBD1,TRBJ2-1,TRBV11-3
TGTGCCAGCAGCTTATACAGCTTGCACACTGAAGCTTTCTTT,CASSLYSLHTEAFF,few,-,TRBJ1-1,TRBV7-8
TGTGCCATCGGCTTAGGCCGGGGCAATGAGCAGTTCTTC,CAIGLGRGNEQFF,-,-,TRBJ2-1,TRBV10-3
TGCAGTGCTAGATCCCCCCTTAGCAGCAATGAGCAGTTCTTC,CSARSPLSSNEQFF,many,-,TRBJ2-1,TRBV20-1
TGTGCCACCAGCGAAGGGACGGGAGCGATCTCCTACGAGCAGTACTTC,CATSEGTGAISYEQYF,-,-,TRBJ2-7,TRBV15
TGTGCCAGCAGTTTTTCGATCGTCAATCAGCCCCAGCATTTT,CASSFSIVNQPQHF,few,-,TRBJ1-5,TRBV12-3/TRBV12-4
TGTGCCAGCAACCAGGACAGGGCGGGAGAGCAGTACTTC,CASNQDRAGEQYF,many,TRBD1,TRBJ2-7,TRBV13
TGCAGTGCCCTCGGGTCTAGCCGCGAGCAGTACTTC,CSALGSSREQYF,few,-,TRBJ2-7,TRBV20-1
TGTGCCAGCAGCGCCGGGACAGGGCTCCCTAATGAGCAGTTCTTC,CASSAGTGLPNEQFF,-,TRBD1,TRBJ2-1,TRBV7-2
TGCAGCGTTGAAAGGGGCAAGCAGTTCTTC,CSVERGKQFF,-,-,TRBJ2-1,TRBV29-1
TGCAGTGCTAGAGAATCAGCAGGGTCGAATTCACCCCTCCACTTT,CSARESAGSNSPLHF,-,-,TRBJ1-6,TRBV20-1
TGTGCCACCAGTGATTCGGGAACACAGTCCTACAATGAGCAGTTCTTC,CATSDSGTQSYNEQFF,-,-,TRBJ2-1,TRBV24-1